The 5 T cell receptor beta chains below come from one sample, sequenced in a study of blood T cell repertoires in COVID-19. Method: immunoSEQ multiplex PCR; TCRdb's copy keeps in-frame clones and lacks some. Of 160,000 or so clones in the sample, roughly 90% were seen once. Sequenced material: peripheral blood. These receptors originate from a woman between 50 and 59 years old with acute or convalescent COVID-19.

The rearrangement joins TRBV10-3 to TRBJ2-7; D remains ambiguous. V shed 7 bases and J shed 0 bases, with 13 bases lying between them. This CDR3 is built from 14 residues. Germline V gene data show CDR1 as ENHRY and CDR2 as SYGVKD. The CDR3 DNA reads TGTGCCATCAAGGCAGGCGTAAGCTCCTACGAGCAGTACTTC. Translating it yields CAIKAGVSSYEQYF.

The chain recombines TRBV9 with TRBJ1-5; weak D call: TRBD1 (5 bases). CDR1 SGDLS and CDR2 YYNGEE come from the germline V gene. The CDR3 extends over 13 amino acids. Trimming pared 2 bases from V and 4 bases from J, leaving 7 bases between. CDR3 sequence reads: CASSVGQNQPQHF. The CDR3 nucleotides read TGTGCCAGCAGCGTTGGACAAAATCAGCCCCAGCATTTT. The full variable domain, rest sourced from reference TRBV9 and TRBJ1-5, is DSGVTQTPKHLITATGQRVTLRCSPRSGDLSVYWYQQSLDQGLQFLIQYYNGEERAKGNILERFSAQQFPDLHSELNLSSLELGDSALYFCASSVGQNQPQHFGDGTRLSIL.

The V call is TRBV19, the J call TRBJ1-1, with D possibly TRBD1 on 6 matching bases. V was trimmed by 1 base and J by 1 base, leaving 16 bases between them. From germline, CDR1 is LNHDA and CDR2 SQIVND (reference sequence). There are 17 residues in the CDR3. The DNA for the CDR3 is TGTGCCAGTAGTATAGCTGGGGGCCTCAGTTGGAACACTGAAGCTTTCTTT. Residues: CASSIAGGLSWNTEAFF.

V and J are TRBV6-5 and TRBJ2-4; TRBD1 might be the D (5 bases). V shed 2 bases and J shed 1 base, with 12 bases lying between them. CDR1 and CDR2 from the germline V gene are MNHEY and SVGAGI. The CDR3 sequence is 16 residues long. The chain's CDR3 is CASSYGQGPAKNIQYF. CDR3 coding DNA: TGTGCCAGCAGTTACGGGCAGGGTCCGGCCAAAAACATTCAGTACTTC.

This clone has more than one count but fewer than ten. CDR3 amino acids: CASRWGQGEGYGYTF. In DNA form, the CDR3 reads TGTGCCAGCAGGTGGGGACAGGGGGAGGGCTATGGCTACACCTTC. The J gene is TRBJ1-2, the V gene TRBV9; 11 bases agree with TRBD1. The CDR3 covers 15 residues. V was clipped by 5 bases and J by 4 bases; unmatched bases: 7. Germline V gene lookup returns CDR1 SGDLS and CDR2 YYNGEE.